Following are 14 T cell receptor delta chains from one sample sequenced in a study of gamma-delta T cells after stem cell transplantation. TCRdb re-called the RT-PCR reads through CATT. The data show 5,500 to 7,000 delta-chain clones, roughly 25% seen once. Sequences were obtained from gamma-delta T cells. These receptors originate from a human donor. It is not recorded whose cells these are; they may come from a transplant donor.

The rearrangement uses TRDV2 and TRDJ1; 9 bases are shared with TRDD3. V lost 3 bases to trimming and J lost 2 bases; unmatched junction nucleotides: 18. Germline V gene lookup returns CDR1 GEAIGNYY and CDR2 EKD. The CDR3 loop spans 19 amino acids. The CDR3 nucleotides read TGTGCCTGTGACTCCGTTCGTACTGGGGGACGGAGGTGGACCGATAAACTCATCTTT. Amino acids: CACDSVRTGGRRWTDKLIF.

Notes on this clone: With a far larger clone one base away, a read error is the likely cause. The rearrangement joins TRDV1 to TRDJ1, with a tentative D call TRDD3 (6 bases). This CDR3 has 17 residues. Trimming took off 2 bases at V and 0 bases at J, with 16 bases between the two ends. Germline V gene sequence: CDR1 TSWWSYY, CDR2 QGS. CDR3 region: CALGEGVGGRDTDKLIF. Here the CDR3 DNA reads TGTGCTCTTGGGGAAGGAGTGGGGGGTCGGGACACCGATAAACTCATCTTT.

In the case of this clone: This DNA's translation differs at residue 15 from TCRdb's protein, which comes from a much larger clone; a read error is likely, and the protein shown is translated from the DNA. The V gene is TRDV2, the J gene TRDJ1; D unresolved. The V gene's germline CDR1 is GEAIGNYY and CDR2 EKD. This CDR3 spans 18 amino acids. The CDR3 sequence: CACDTLTDGTRYTDELIF. The CDR3 DNA follows: TGTGCCTGTGACACTCTGACTGATGGGACAAGGTACACCGATGAACTCATCTTT.

This clone was seen more than once but under ten times. This sequence may be a read error, since a much larger clone differs from it by one base. Other DNA sequences within the sample encode an identical CDR3. V usage is TRDV2 and J usage is TRDJ3, with D possibly being TRDD3 (6 bases). The CDR3 contains 17 residues. In germline, CDR1 is GEAIGNYY, CDR2 EKD. CDR3 DNA sequence: TGTGCCTGTGGCACCGTTGGGGGTTCCTGGGACACCCGACAGATGTTTTTC. Its protein product is CACGTVGGSWDTRQMFF.

This clone rates as medium-sized. The chain carries TRDV2 and TRDJ1; D possibly corresponds to TRDD3 (6 bases). Germline values: CDR1 GEAIGNYY, CDR2 EKD. V lost 0 bases to trimming and J lost 2 bases, with 9 bases between them. This CDR3 spans 14 amino acids. Here the CDR3 DNA reads TGTGCCTGTGACACCGTTGGGGGGACCGATAAACTCATCTTT. It is translated as CACDTVGGTDKLIF.

The chain couples TRDV2 to TRDJ1, with TRDD3 as a possible D gene (6 bases). CDR1 and CDR2 from the germline V gene are GEAIGNYY and EKD. CDR3 size: 16 residues. Trimming left V 3 bases short and J 7 bases short, with 23 bases between. The CDR3 DNA reads TGTGCCTGTGACGAACTCAAATTTCGTACCTGGGGTAAACTCATCTTT. Its translation: CACDELKFRTWGKLIF.

The chain uses TRDV1 and TRDJ1, with TRDD3 as a possible D gene (5 bases). The CDR3 has 14 amino acids. Trimming stripped 2 bases from V and 3 bases from J, with 10 bases between. Germline CDR1 and CDR2: TSWWSYY and QGS. CDR3 in DNA: TGTGCTCTTGGGGAAGTGGGGACCCCCGATAAACTCATCTTT. It encodes CALGEVGTPDKLIF.

This sequence joins TRDV2 and TRDJ3, with 11 bases identical to TRDD3. J gave up 5 bases and V 0 bases, and 11 bases lay outside the gene matches. CDR1 is GEAIGNYY and CDR2 is EKD in the germline V gene. The CDR3 is made up of 20 amino acids. CDR3 in DNA: TGTGCCTGTGACACCGGCTTTGGGGGATACGCGATCCGGGACACCCGACAGATGTTTTTC. As protein: CACDTGFGGYAIRDTRQMFF.

The CDR3 DNA follows: TGTGCCTGTGACACCGGATCCTTGGCTGGGGGATACCCCGATAAACTCATCTTT. Protein product: CACDTGSLAGGYPDKLIF. The gene calls are TRDV2 and TRDJ1; TRDD3 matches at 11 bases. This CDR3 spans 18 amino acids. CDR1 and CDR2 from the germline V gene are GEAIGNYY and EKD. Trimming removed 0 bases from V and 3 bases from J; junction bases left unmatched: 11.

With respect to this clone: A much larger clone differs from this one at a single base, so this may be a read error. Other nucleotide sequences from this sample produce the same CDR3. This rearrangement joins TRDV2 to TRDJ1; weak D call: TRDD1 (5 bases). CDR1 and CDR2 (germline): GEAIGNYY, EKD. V was trimmed by 0 bases and J by 8 bases, leaving 36 bases between them. The CDR3 extends over 21 amino acids. CDR3 protein: CACDTVSTNAKGPKYSPKLIF. The CDR3 coding sequence is TGTGCCTGTGACACCGTCTCCACCAACGCTAAGGGCCCAAAATATTCCCCCAAACTCATCTTT.

In this sample, this clone turned up a few times. The V call is TRDV1, the J call TRDJ1, with 11 bases fitting TRDD3. V gave up 3 bases and J gave up 0 bases; unmatched junction bases: 15. The CDR3 runs to 20 residues. In germline, CDR1 is TSWWSYY, CDR2 QGS. In DNA, the CDR3 is TGTGCTCTTGGGGACGCGGAGGATACTGGGGGATATATGTACACCGATAAACTCATCTTT. Translating gives CALGDAEDTGGYMYTDKLIF.

With regard to this clone: One base separates it from a far larger clone, so it is likely a read error. The chain uses TRDV2 and TRDJ1; a weak D match, TRDD3 (6 bases). With 0 bases removed from V and 0 bases from J, the gap between germline ends came to 22 bases. This CDR3 region has 19 residues. In germline, CDR1 is GEAIGNYY, CDR2 EKD. The CDR3 DNA reads as TGTGCCTGTGACACCATTTCTACGGGGGACCTGAAGTACACCGATAAACTCATCTTT. Translated, it gives CACDTISTGDLKYTDKLIF.

V and J are TRDV2 and TRDJ1; TRDD3 agrees at 8 bases. V lost 0 bases, J lost 0 bases, and 8 bases stayed unmatched. CDR3 length: 17 amino acids. Germline V gives CDR1 GEAIGNYY, CDR2 EKD. CDR3 nucleotide sequence: TGTGCCTGTGACACCGTGGCTGGGGGACCAAACACCGATAAACTCATCTTT. This sequence encodes CACDTVAGGPNTDKLIF.

Relative to its sample, this clone is medium-sized. The chain has TRDV2 and TRDJ1; 9 bases align to TRDD3. The CDR3 is 16 amino acids. The germline V gene has CDR1 GEAIGNYY and CDR2 EKD. V trimming: 0 bases; J trimming: 5 bases; junction bases outside the gene matches: 9. CDR3 coding DNA: TGTGCCTGTGACACCGTTAGTGGGGATACGGGGGATAAACTCATCTTT. Residues: CACDTVSGDTGDKLIF.